This TCR beta chain was sequenced for a study of T cells in Graves' hyperthyroidism and ophthalmopathy. Study outcomes and limitations: Before onset, ophthalmopathy was predicted by the model a median around 6 months earlier.

Unmatched junction bases numbered 8, after V lost 5 bases and J lost 9 bases. The CDR3 runs to 15 residues. In germline, CDR1 is SGHTA, CDR2 FQGNSA. TCR beta CDR3 regions were amplified from RNA transcripts. With the HTBI primer set, the TCR CDR3 went through a first round of RT-PCR. TCRdb re-called the multiplex PCR reads with MiXCR, one entry per CDR3 protein. The profile covers about 570,000 distinct CDR3 sequences, with around 15% appearing a single time and 11% to 15% taken by the ten largest. Turning to this clonotype: As yet, its antigen is unknown.

This chain connects TRBV7-2 to TRBJ2-5; the match to TRBD2 covers 14 bases. The sequence derives from a woman aged 35 to 49 with Graves' hyperthyroidism. The sequenced sample was blood. The CDR3 loop reads CASSPGLAGEMPQYF. CDR3 nucleotides: TGTGCCAGCAGCCCGGGACTAGCGGGAGAAATGCCCCAGTACTTC.